This passage covers 11 T cell receptor beta chains from one sample sequenced in a study of CD8 T cells in ankylosing spondylitis. MiXCR was run by TCRdb on the 5' RACE reads, yielding one entry per CDR3 protein. The table includes roughly 64,000 distinct CDR3 sequences, 6.2% detected once. Sequenced material: synovial fluid, either unsorted or a sorted T cell fraction (not recorded which). The receptors here all came from a male donor with ankylosing spondylitis.

This clonotype has at least ten counts. V gene TRBV4-3 combines with J gene TRBJ1-4, with D unclear. Germline V lookup: CDR1 LGHNA, CDR2 YSLEER. V dropped 2 bases and J dropped 4 bases, with 11 bases sitting between them. The CDR3 consists of 15 residues. Here the CDR3 DNA reads TGCGCCAGCAGCCAAAACCCGGATGTTAATGAAAAACTGTTTTTT. This encodes CASSQNPDVNEKLFF.

In this sample, this clonotype turned up many times. J is TRBJ2-1 and V is TRBV5-4, with 10 bases aligning to TRBD1. The CDR3 spans 16 residues. Germline values: CDR1 SGHNT, CDR2 YYREEE (reference sequence). V trimming: 0 bases; J trimming: 9 bases; junction bases outside the gene matches: 9. The CDR3 reads CASSLARGQGHGEQFF. The CDR3 DNA reads as TGTGCCAGCAGCTTGGCTCGGGGACAGGGGCACGGTGAGCAGTTCTTC. The whole variable domain, remainder taken from reference TRBV5-4 and TRBJ2-1, is ETGVTQSPTHLIKTRGQQVTLRCSSQSGHNTVSWYQQALGQGPQFIFQYYREEENGRGNFPPRFSGLQFPNYSSELNVNALELDDSALYLCASSLARGQGHGEQFFGPGTRLTVL.

This clonotype has ten or more counts. The gene calls are TRBV28 and TRBJ2-5; D possibly matches TRBD1 or TRBD2 (5 bases each). Germline V gene lookup returns CDR1 MDHEN and CDR2 SYDVKM. V lost 5 bases, J lost 0 bases, and 19 bases lay in between. The CDR3 spans 17 residues. CDR3 amino acids: CASSPPMGRTHQETQYF. Here the CDR3 DNA reads TGTGCCAGCAGTCCACCCATGGGACGGACCCACCAAGAGACCCAGTACTTC.

This clonotype has a count of ten or more. The chain links TRBV5-6 to TRBJ2-1, with D uncertain. Germline CDR1 is SGHDT and CDR2 is YYEEEE. The CDR3 spans 16 residues. Trimming removed 4 bases from V and 0 bases from J, with 14 bases in between. Here the CDR3 reads CASSPWGLSSYNEQFF. Here the CDR3 DNA reads TGTGCCAGCAGCCCGTGGGGTCTAAGCTCCTACAATGAGCAGTTCTTC.

V and J are TRBV20-1 and TRBJ1-5; TRBD1 aligns across 10 bases. Germline CDR1 reads DFQATT; CDR2 reads SNEGSKA (reference sequence). The CDR3 runs to 15 residues. J gave up 5 bases and V 6 bases, and 10 bases lay outside the gene matches. The chain's CDR3 is CSAILDRGYHQPQHF. The CDR3 coding sequence is TGCAGTGCCATTTTGGACAGGGGGTATCATCAGCCCCAGCATTTT.

This clonotype was observed many times. The CDR3 protein is CSARGLSGYNEQFF. The CDR3 DNA reads TGCAGTGCTAGGGGACTAAGCGGCTACAATGAGCAGTTCTTC. The chain combines TRBV20-1 with TRBJ2-1, with 7 positions matching TRBD2. The J segment lost 3 bases and the V segment lost 3 bases, leaving 5 bases of the junction unmatched. CDR3 size: 14 residues. Germline loops: CDR1 DFQATT, CDR2 SNEGSKA (reference sequence).

Many counts were recorded for this clonotype. This rearrangement joins TRBV7-2 to TRBJ2-7, with TRBD2 matching 16 bases. The germline V gene has CDR1 SGHTA and CDR2 FQGNSA. The CDR3 runs to 16 residues. V lost 4 bases and J lost 6; bases outside the gene matches: 6. The CDR3 reads CASSWGTSGRAIEQYF. In nucleotides, the CDR3 is TGTGCCAGCAGCTGGGGGACTAGCGGGAGGGCAATCGAGCAGTACTTC.

This clonotype has more than one count but fewer than ten. The chain uses TRBV20-1 and TRBJ2-1; 13 nucleotides match TRBD2. The V segment lost 5 bases and the J segment 7 bases; nucleotides outside the gene matches: 14. The CDR3 is 17 amino acids. Looked up from germline, CDR1 is DFQATT and CDR2 is SNEGSKA (reference sequence). The CDR3 nucleotides are TGCAGTGCTGGGGGACTAGCGGGAACTGTTCGGCGGAATGAGCAGTTCTTC. This sequence encodes CSAGGLAGTVRRNEQFF.

This clonotype turned up a few times. A much larger clone sits a single nucleotide away, making a read error possible. This chain connects TRBV7-3 to TRBJ2-1, with 7 bases that match TRBD2. The CDR3 length is 17 residues. The V gene's germline CDR1 is SGHTA and CDR2 FQGTGA. CDR3 protein: CASSSQAGLSSCNEQFF. The CDR3 DNA reads TGTGCCAGCAGCTCCCAAGCGGGACTTAGCTCCTGCAATGAGCAGTTCTTC.

This clonotype was detected many times. The V gene is TRBV20-1, the J gene TRBJ2-3; weak D call: TRBD2 (5 bases). Per the germline V gene, CDR1 is DFQATT and CDR2 is SNEGSKA (reference sequence). V was pared by 3 bases and J by 2 bases, with 12 bases between. CDR3 length equals 14 residues. The CDR3 DNA follows: TGCAGTGCTAGGGTCCCGGGAATCACAGATACGCAGTATTTT. This sequence encodes CSARVPGITDTQYF.

This clonotype was detected many times. The V call is TRBV28, the J call TRBJ1-2; no reliable D call. V was clipped by 4 bases and J by 1 base, with 10 bases between them. Germline V CDR1 and CDR2: MDHEN, SYDVKM. The CDR3 extends over 14 amino acids. The CDR3 DNA reads TGTGCCAGCAGTTCCAGCCCGATTAACTATGGCTACACCTTC. Translation: CASSSSPINYGYTF.